Sequencing of this TCR beta chain was carried out in a study of T-cell reconstitution after alpha-beta-depleted transplantation in children. CDR3 length: 15 amino acids. The junction had 5 bases not matched to a gene; V was cut back by 4 bases and J by 5 bases. Per germline, CDR1 SGHRS and CDR2 YFSETQ. This clonotype was picked up a small number of times. A library of TCRbeta sequences, prepared with unique molecular identifiers, was generated. MiXCR, applied by TCRdb to the PCR reads, yields one record per CDR3 protein. The repertoire has approximately 800,000 distinct CDR3 sequences, less than 20% of them found once; the top ten carry 5%.

The TCR was taken from a male patient under 18 who had a stem cell transplant for acute lymphoblastic leukemia, so the T cells may come from the graft donor. This specimen consisted of PBMCs, mostly from graft donor cells, obtained 360 days after TCRalphabeta/CD19-depleted stem cell transplant. The J gene is TRBJ2-3, the V gene TRBV5-1; 12 bases align to TRBD2. The chain's CDR3 is CASSTSGRIGDTQYF. The CDR3 nucleotides are TGCGCCAGCAGCACTAGCGGGAGGATTGGAGATACGCAGTATTTT.